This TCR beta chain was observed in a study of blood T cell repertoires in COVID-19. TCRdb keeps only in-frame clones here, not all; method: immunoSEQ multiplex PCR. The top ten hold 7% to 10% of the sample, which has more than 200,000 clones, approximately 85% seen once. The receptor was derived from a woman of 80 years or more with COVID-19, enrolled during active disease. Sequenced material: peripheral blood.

CDR3 protein: CASSQRGQGGIGYTF. In nucleotides, the CDR3 is TGTGCCAGCAGCCAAAGGGGACAGGGAGGGATTGGCTACACCTTC. The chain recombines TRBV3-1 (or the pseudogene TRBV3-2) with TRBJ1-2; 9 positions match TRBD1. CDR1 and CDR2 from the germline V gene are LGHDT and YNNKEL (reference sequence). V shed 2 bases, J shed 7 bases, and the junction held 8 bases outside the gene matches. The CDR3 has 15 residues.